Given below is one T cell receptor beta chain in context. Its matching antigen is unknown. Additional DNA sequences in this sample encode the identical CDR3. Assay: immunoSEQ multiplex PCR; the TCRdb copy retains only in-frame clones and omits some. The data contain more than 20,000 clones, approximately 80% of them singletons. The data originate from a study of EBV T-cell therapy then PD-1 blockade in nasopharyngeal carcinoma. This CDR3 region has 14 residues. V shed 3 bases and J shed 1 base, with 8 bases lying between them. Per the germline V gene, CDR1 is MDHEN and CDR2 is SYDVKM. Treatment denoted: AdE1-LMPpoly-expanded autologous EBV-specific T-cell therapy followed by anti-PD-1 nivolumab.

The sample was CD8+ T cells from blood, taken at day -245 from a patient whose treatment included autologous EBV-specific T cells and nivolumab. The chain recombines TRBV28 with TRBJ2-3; D uncertain. The source is a man aged 40-55 years with nasopharyngeal carcinoma. The CDR3 DNA follows: TGTGCCAGCAGTTTCCTCTCAGGCACAGATACGCAGTATTTT. Encoded protein: CASSFLSGTDTQYF.